This TCR beta chain stems from a study of T cell repertoires in cytomegalovirus infection. Study in general: Signatures in public TCR beta sequences pointed to both CMV infection and matching HLA type. General observations from the study: HLA-C-restricted, CMV-specific TCR beta clonotypes were dominant ex vivo.

The CDR3 runs 13 residues. With 8 bases removed from V and 9 bases from J, the gap between germline ends came to 14 bases. CDR1 and CDR2 (germline): SGHTA, FQGNSA. A single record per CDR3 protein comes from TCRdb applying MiXCR to the reads. The top ten hold less than 3% of the sample, which has about 300,000 distinct CDR3 sequences, about 8.8% seen once. This clonotype was seen repeatedly, ten times or more. Its target is unknown. The specimen was PBMCs. This chain connects TRBV7-2 to TRBJ1-6, with a possible D match to TRBD1 (6 bases). The TCR sequence derives from a human donor in good health (CMV status not recorded). Some clones in this sample may be carry-over from other donors' samples. The CDR3 nucleotides are TGTGCCAGCGCAGGAGGGGGAACTTCACCCCTCCACTTT. Encoded protein: CASAGGGTSPLHF.